Listed below are T cell receptor beta chains from one sample, sequenced in a study of monozygotic twins with inflammatory bowel disease. TCRdb re-called the 5' RACE reads and shows each CDR3 protein once, DNA omitted. This table holds over 110,000 distinct CDR3 sequences. Sample: blood. The receptors originated from a human donor with ulcerative colitis or Crohn's disease, or a healthy co-twin of an affected twin (not recorded which). Each CDR3 is given with its conserved first and last residue. Clone size is shown for a subset of rows, as once, few, many or a class of expanded clone.

clone size: NA; V gene: TRBV24-1; J gene: TRBJ2-2; CDR3 protein: CATSDWGTGNTGELFF
clone size: NA; V gene: TRBV2; J gene: TRBJ2-5; CDR3 protein: CASGLNGLQETQYF
clone size: NA; V gene: TRBV4-1; J gene: TRBJ2-3; CDR3 protein: CASSQSGGGTDTQYF
clone size: NA; V gene: TRBV20-1; J gene: TRBJ2-7; CDR3 protein: CSARFPVGPYEQYF
clone size: NA; V gene: TRBV30; J gene: TRBJ1-5; CDR3 protein: CAWSTGVGNQPQHF
clone size: NA; V gene: TRBV29-1; J gene: TRBJ2-3; CDR3 protein: CSTRQGPDTQYF
clone size: NA; V gene: TRBV5-1; J gene: TRBJ1-4; CDR3 protein: CASSLITGITTNEKLFF
clone size: NA; V gene: TRBV20-1; J gene: TRBJ2-7; CDR3 protein: CSARRAAYEQYF
clone size: NA; V gene: TRBV7-2; J gene: TRBJ1-6; CDR3 protein: CASSSQGGSSYNSPLHF
clone size: NA; V gene: TRBV5-4; J gene: TRBJ2-5; CDR3 protein: CASSSTGGEETQYF
clone size: NA; V gene: TRBV3-1; J gene: TRBJ2-3; CDR3 protein: CASSPTNKGGRTDTQYF
clone size: NA; V gene: TRBV6-5; J gene: TRBJ2-2; CDR3 protein: CASSFSPNTGELFF
clone size: NA; V gene: TRBV12-3/TRBV12-4; J gene: TRBJ2-3; CDR3 protein: CASLRGQPFKDTQYF
clone size: NA; V gene: TRBV5-1; J gene: TRBJ1-2; CDR3 protein: CASSLVAAGYGYTF
clone size: NA; V gene: TRBV5-4; J gene: TRBJ1-2; CDR3 protein: CASSLGTGSTNYGYTF
clone size: NA; V gene: TRBV28; J gene: TRBJ1-2; CDR3 protein: CASTGGGEIYGYTF
clone size: NA; V gene: TRBV5-6; J gene: TRBJ2-1; CDR3 protein: CASSLGLLAHEQFF
clone size: NA; V gene: TRBV5-6; J gene: TRBJ2-7; CDR3 protein: CASSFLRWGTSGDAGRYEQYF
clone size: NA; V gene: TRBV12-3/TRBV12-4; J gene: TRBJ2-2; CDR3 protein: CASSLAGRNTGELFF
clone size: NA; V gene: TRBV7-7; J gene: TRBJ2-7; CDR3 protein: CASSLGQGVSYEQYF
clone size: NA; V gene: TRBV7-2; J gene: TRBJ2-6; CDR3 protein: CASSAPGQSSGANVLTF
clone size: NA; V gene: TRBV5-6; J gene: TRBJ2-7; CDR3 protein: CASSLDYGTGPGEQYF
clone size: NA; V gene: TRBV5-1; J gene: TRBJ1-1; CDR3 protein: CASSLRQGARGTEAFF
clone size: NA; V gene: TRBV7-2; J gene: TRBJ1-1; CDR3 protein: CASSLIGGGVTEAFF
clone size: NA; V gene: TRBV18; J gene: TRBJ2-2; CDR3 protein: CASSSGTVTGELFF
clone size: NA; V gene: TRBV29-1; J gene: TRBJ1-4; CDR3 protein: CSVGTLYRVLRDNEKLFF
clone size: NA; V gene: TRBV7-6; J gene: TRBJ2-6; CDR3 protein: CASSMGLAGLSGANVLTF
clone size: NA; V gene: TRBV30; J gene: TRBJ2-1; CDR3 protein: CARLWDRTAYNEQFF
clone size: NA; V gene: TRBV15; J gene: TRBJ1-5; CDR3 protein: CATSRPRDGGPQPQHF
clone size: NA; V gene: TRBV4-3; J gene: TRBJ1-4; CDR3 protein: CASSHESEGAGEKLFF
clone size: NA; V gene: TRBV7-9; J gene: TRBJ2-5; CDR3 protein: CASSLLRTDRQETQYF
clone size: NA; V gene: TRBV15; J gene: TRBJ1-3; CDR3 protein: CATSRDQTHMIGTGNTIYF
clone size: NA; V gene: TRBV6-2/TRBV6-3; J gene: TRBJ2-1; CDR3 protein: CASSYSWGLADNEQFF
clone size: NA; V gene: TRBV28; J gene: TRBJ2-4; CDR3 protein: CASSFFIAKNIQYF
clone size: NA; V gene: TRBV7-9; J gene: TRBJ1-2; CDR3 protein: CASSLEVRGHGYTF
clone size: NA; V gene: TRBV5-1; J gene: TRBJ2-7; CDR3 protein: CASSLVPASSYEQYF
clone size: NA; V gene: TRBV20-1; J gene: TRBJ1-2; CDR3 protein: CSVIELGTEYGYTF
clone size: NA; V gene: TRBV12-3/TRBV12-4; J gene: TRBJ1-2; CDR3 protein: CASQRQGANYGYTF
clone size: NA; V gene: TRBV7-2; J gene: TRBJ2-7; CDR3 protein: CASSPRQDSYEQYF
clone size: NA; V gene: TRBV14; J gene: TRBJ1-1; CDR3 protein: CASSHWGRTEAFF
clone size: NA; V gene: TRBV7-8; J gene: TRBJ2-3; CDR3 protein: CASSSLRDASGRSTQYF
clone size: NA; V gene: TRBV3-1; J gene: TRBJ2-6; CDR3 protein: CASSPQGFSGANVLTF
clone size: NA; V gene: TRBV12-3/TRBV12-4; J gene: TRBJ2-6; CDR3 protein: CASSLRPDGANVLTF
clone size: NA; V gene: TRBV15; J gene: TRBJ2-1; CDR3 protein: CATRLAPGQGPSEQFF
clone size: NA; V gene: TRBV12-3/TRBV12-4; J gene: TRBJ1-6; CDR3 protein: CASRANDSPLHF
clone size: NA; V gene: TRBV29-1; J gene: TRBJ2-7; CDR3 protein: CSVEDRATYEQYF
clone size: NA; V gene: TRBV30; J gene: TRBJ2-1; CDR3 protein: CAWSYLHVGYNEQFF
clone size: medium-sized; V gene: TRBV28; J gene: TRBJ2-7; CDR3 protein: CASSPTGAGPSYEQYF
clone size: NA; V gene: TRBV30; J gene: TRBJ2-1; CDR3 protein: CAWTRAGYEQFF
clone size: NA; V gene: TRBV28; J gene: TRBJ1-1; CDR3 protein: CASSLFGRLNTEAFF
clone size: NA; V gene: TRBV12-3/TRBV12-4; J gene: TRBJ1-1; CDR3 protein: CASSLIPGRDTEAFF